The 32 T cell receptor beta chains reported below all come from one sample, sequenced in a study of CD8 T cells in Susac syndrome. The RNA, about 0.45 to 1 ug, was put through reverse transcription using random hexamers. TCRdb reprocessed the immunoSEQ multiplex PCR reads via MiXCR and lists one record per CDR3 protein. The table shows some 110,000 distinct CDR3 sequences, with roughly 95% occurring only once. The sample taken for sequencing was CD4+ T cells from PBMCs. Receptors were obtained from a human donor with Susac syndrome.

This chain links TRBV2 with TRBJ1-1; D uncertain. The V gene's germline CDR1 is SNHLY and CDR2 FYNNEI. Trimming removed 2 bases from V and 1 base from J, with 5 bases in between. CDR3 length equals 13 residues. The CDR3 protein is CASSESRNTEAFF. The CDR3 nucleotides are TGTGCCAGCAGTGAATCCCGGAACACTGAAGCTTTCTTT.

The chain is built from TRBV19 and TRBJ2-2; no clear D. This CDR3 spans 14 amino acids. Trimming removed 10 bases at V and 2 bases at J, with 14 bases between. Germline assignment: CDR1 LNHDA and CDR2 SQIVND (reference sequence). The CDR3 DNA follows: TGTGCCACGGAGCCGGACCGAAACACCGGGGAGCTGTTTTTT. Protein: CATEPDRNTGELFF.

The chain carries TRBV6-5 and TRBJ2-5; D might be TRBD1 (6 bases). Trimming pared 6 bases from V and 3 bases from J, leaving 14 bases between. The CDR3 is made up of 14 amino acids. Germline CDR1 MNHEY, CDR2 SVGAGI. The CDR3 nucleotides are TGTGCCAGCAGGATATTACACAGGGAAGAGACCCAGTACTTC. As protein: CASRILHREETQYF.

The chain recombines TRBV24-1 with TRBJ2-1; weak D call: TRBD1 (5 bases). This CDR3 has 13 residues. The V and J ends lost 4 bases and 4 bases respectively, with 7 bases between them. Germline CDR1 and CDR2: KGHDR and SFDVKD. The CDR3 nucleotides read TGTGCCACCAGTGAAGGGGATTACAATGAGCAGTTCTTC. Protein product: CATSEGDYNEQFF.

Here the CDR3 DNA reads TGTGCCAGCAGCGTACGGATCGGGGAGCTGTTTTTT. This sequence encodes CASSVRIGELFF. This chain connects TRBV9 to TRBJ2-2, with D hard to call. The CDR3 has 12 residues. Germline V gives CDR1 SGDLS, CDR2 YYNGEE. V dropped 1 base and J dropped 7 bases, with 5 bases sitting between them.

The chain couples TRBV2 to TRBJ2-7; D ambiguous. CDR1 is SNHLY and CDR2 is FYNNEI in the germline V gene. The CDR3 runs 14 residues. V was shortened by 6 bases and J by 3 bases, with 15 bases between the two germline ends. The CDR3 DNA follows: TGTGCCAGCAGCAGACAAGACGGCAACTACGAGCAGTACTTC. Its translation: CASSRQDGNYEQYF.

CDR3 nucleotides: TGTGCCAGCAGCTCACCGAGACTGGGACAGCAAAAAGCTTTCTTT. Translation: CASSSPRLGQQKAFF. The chain links TRBV5-6 to TRBJ1-1; 7 bases map to TRBD1. V gave up 3 bases and J gave up 9 bases; unmatched junction bases: 14. Germline CDR1 SGHDT, CDR2 YYEEEE. The CDR3 has 15 amino acids.

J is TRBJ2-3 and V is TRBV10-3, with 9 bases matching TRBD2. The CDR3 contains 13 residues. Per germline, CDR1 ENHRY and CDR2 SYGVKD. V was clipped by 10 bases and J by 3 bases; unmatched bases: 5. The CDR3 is CATGGRGTDTQYF. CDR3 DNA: TGTGCCACCGGCGGGAGGGGGACAGATACGCAGTATTTT.

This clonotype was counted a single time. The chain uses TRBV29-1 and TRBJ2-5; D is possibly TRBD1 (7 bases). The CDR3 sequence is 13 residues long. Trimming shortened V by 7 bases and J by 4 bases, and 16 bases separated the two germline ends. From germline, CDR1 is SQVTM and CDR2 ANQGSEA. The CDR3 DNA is TGCAGCGGGCAACAGGGGACTGGAGAGACCCAGTACTTC. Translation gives CSGQQGTGETQYF.

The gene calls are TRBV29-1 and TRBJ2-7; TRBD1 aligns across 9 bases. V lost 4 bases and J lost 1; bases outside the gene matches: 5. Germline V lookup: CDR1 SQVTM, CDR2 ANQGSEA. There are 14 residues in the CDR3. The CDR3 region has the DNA TGCAGCGTTGTACGGGACAGGGCTTCCTACGAGCAGTACTTC. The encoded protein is CSVVRDRASYEQYF.

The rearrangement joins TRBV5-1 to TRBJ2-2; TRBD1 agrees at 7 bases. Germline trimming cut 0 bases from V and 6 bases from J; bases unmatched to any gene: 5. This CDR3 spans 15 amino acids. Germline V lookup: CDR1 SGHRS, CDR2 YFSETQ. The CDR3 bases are TGCGCCAGCAGCTTGGAAAGGGGGCTGGCCGGGGAGCTGTTTTTT. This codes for CASSLERGLAGELFF. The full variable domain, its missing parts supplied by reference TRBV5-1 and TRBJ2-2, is KAGVTQTPRYLIKTRGQQVTLSCSPISGHRSVSWYQQTPGQGLQFLFEYFSETQRNKGNFPGRFSGRQFSNSRSEMNVSTLELGDSALYLCASSLERGLAGELFFGEGSRLTVL.

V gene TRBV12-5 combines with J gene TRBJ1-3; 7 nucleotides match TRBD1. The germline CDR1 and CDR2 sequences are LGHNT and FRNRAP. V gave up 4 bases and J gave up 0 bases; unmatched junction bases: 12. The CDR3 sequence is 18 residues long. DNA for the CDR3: TGTGCTAGTGGTTACAGGGGACAAGCGACCTACTCTGGAAACACCATATATTTT. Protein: CASGYRGQATYSGNTIYF.

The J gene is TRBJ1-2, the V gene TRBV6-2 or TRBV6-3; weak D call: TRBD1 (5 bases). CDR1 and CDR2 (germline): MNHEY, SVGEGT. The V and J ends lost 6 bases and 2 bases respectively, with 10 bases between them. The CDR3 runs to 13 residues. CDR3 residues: CASRPDRNYGYTF. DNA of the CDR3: TGTGCCAGCAGACCAGACAGAAACTATGGCTACACCTTC.

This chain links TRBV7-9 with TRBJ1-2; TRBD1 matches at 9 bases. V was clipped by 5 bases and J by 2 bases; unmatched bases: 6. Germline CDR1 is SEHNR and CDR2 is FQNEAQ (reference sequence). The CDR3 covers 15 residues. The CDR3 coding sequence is TGTGCCAGCAGCCTTCTAGGACAGGGGAACTATGGCTACACCTTC. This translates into CASSLLGQGNYGYTF.

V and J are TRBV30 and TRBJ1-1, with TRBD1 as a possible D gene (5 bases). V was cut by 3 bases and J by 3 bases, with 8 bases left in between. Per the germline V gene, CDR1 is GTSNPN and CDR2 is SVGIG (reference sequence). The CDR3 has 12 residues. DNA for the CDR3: TGTGCCTGGAGGGGCAGGGACACTGAAGCTTTCTTT. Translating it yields CAWRGRDTEAFF.

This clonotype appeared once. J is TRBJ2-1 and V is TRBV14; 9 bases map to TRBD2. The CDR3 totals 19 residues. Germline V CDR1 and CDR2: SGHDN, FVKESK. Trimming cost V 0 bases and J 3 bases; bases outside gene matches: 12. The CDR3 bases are TGTGCCAGCAGCCAAGAACCCATAGCGGGAGCCACCCGCTACAATGAGCAGTTCTTC. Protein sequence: CASSQEPIAGATRYNEQFF.

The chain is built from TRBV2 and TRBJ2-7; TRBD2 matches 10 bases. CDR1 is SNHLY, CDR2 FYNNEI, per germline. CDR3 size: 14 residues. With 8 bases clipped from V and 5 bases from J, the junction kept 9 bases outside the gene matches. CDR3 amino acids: CASLKREGFHEQYF. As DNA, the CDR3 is TGTGCCAGCCTTAAGCGGGAGGGCTTCCACGAGCAGTACTTC. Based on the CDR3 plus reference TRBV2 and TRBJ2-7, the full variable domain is EPEVTQTPSHQVTQMGQEVILRCVPISNHLYFYWYRQILGQKVEFLVSFYNNEISEKSEIFDDQFSVERPDGSNFTLKIRSTKLEDSAMYFCASLKREGFHEQYFGPGTRLTVT.

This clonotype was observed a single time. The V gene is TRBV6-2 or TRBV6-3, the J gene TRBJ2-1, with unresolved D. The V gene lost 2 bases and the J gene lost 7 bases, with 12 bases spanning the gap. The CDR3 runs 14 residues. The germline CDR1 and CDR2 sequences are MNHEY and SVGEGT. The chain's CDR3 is CASSYASVVNEQFF. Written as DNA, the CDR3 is TGTGCCAGCAGTTACGCGTCAGTAGTGAATGAGCAGTTCTTC.

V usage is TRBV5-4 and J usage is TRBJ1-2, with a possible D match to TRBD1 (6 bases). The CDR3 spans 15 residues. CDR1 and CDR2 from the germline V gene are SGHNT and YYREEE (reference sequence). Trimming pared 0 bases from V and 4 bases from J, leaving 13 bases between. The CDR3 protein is CASSLGEQGTYGYTF. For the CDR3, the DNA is TGTGCCAGCAGCTTGGGGGAGCAGGGGACCTATGGCTACACCTTC.

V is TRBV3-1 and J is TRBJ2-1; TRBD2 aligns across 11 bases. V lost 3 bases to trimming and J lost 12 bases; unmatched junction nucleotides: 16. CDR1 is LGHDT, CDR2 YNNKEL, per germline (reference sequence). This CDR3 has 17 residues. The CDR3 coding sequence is TGTGCCAGCAGCCATGCCACCGGGACTAGCGGTCCAGGGAGGCAGTTCTTC. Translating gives CASSHATGTSGPGRQFF.

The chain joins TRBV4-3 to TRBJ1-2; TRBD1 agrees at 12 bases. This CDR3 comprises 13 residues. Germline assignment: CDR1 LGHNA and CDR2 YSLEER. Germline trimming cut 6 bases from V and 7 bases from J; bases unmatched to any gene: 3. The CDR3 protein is CASRGQGAFGYTF. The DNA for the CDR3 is TGCGCCAGCAGGGGACAGGGGGCCTTTGGCTACACCTTC.

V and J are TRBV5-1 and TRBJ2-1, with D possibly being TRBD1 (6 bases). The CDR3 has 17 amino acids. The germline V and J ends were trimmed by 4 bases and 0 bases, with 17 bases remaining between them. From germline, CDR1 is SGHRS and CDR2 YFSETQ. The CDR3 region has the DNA TGCGCCAGCAGCCAAGTCCAGGGGTCGAGCTCCTACAATGAGCAGTTCTTC. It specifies CASSQVQGSSSYNEQFF.

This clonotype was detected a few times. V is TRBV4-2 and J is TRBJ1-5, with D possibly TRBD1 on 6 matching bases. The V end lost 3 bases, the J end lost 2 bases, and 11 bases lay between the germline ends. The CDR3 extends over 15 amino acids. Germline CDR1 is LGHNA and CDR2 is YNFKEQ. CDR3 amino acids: CASSQGAGGNQPQHF. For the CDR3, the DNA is TGTGCCAGCAGCCAGGGGGCGGGGGGCAATCAGCCCCAGCATTTT.

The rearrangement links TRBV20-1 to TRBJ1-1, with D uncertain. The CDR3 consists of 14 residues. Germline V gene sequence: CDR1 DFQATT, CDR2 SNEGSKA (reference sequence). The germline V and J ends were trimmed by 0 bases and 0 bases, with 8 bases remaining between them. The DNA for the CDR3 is TGCAGTGCTAGAGATGGACTGTTGAACACTGAAGCTTTCTTT. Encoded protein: CSARDGLLNTEAFF.

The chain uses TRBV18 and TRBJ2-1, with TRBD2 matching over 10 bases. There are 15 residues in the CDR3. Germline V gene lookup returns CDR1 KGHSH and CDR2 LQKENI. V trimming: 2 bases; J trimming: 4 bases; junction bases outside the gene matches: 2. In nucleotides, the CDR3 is TGTGCCAGCTCACCATTACTAGCGGGGTACAATGAGCAGTTCTTC. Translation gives CASSPLLAGYNEQFF.

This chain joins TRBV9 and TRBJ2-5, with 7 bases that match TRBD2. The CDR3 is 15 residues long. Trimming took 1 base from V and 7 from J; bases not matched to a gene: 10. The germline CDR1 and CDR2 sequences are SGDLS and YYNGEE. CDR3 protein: CASSVTGGPLGTQYF. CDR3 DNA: TGTGCCAGCAGCGTAACGGGAGGCCCCTTAGGGACCCAGTACTTC.

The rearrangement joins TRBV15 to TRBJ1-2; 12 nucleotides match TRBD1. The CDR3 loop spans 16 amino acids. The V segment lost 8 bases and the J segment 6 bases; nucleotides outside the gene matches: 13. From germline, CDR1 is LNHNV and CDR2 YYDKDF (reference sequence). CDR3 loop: CATFESGTGGADGYTF. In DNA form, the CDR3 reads TGTGCCACCTTCGAATCGGGGACAGGGGGCGCCGATGGCTACACCTTC.

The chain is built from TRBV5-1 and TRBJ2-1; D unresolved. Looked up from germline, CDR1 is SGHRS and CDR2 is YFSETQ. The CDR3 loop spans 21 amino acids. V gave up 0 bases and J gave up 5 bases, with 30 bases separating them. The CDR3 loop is CASSLDPGVAGQRPRNNEQFF. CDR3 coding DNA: TGCGCCAGCAGCTTGGATCCCGGAGTGGCAGGCCAACGTCCTAGGAACAATGAGCAGTTCTTC.

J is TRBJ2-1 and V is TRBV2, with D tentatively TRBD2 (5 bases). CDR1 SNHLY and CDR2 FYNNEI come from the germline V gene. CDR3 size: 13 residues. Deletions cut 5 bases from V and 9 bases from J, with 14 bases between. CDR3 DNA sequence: TGTGCCAGCAGTTTACTACTCGGGGTTGAGCAGTTCTTC. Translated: CASSLLLGVEQFF.

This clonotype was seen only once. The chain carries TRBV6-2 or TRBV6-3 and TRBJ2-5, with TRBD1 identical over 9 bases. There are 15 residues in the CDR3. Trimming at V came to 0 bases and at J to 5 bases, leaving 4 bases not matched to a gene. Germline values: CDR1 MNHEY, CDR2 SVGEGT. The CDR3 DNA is TGTGCCAGCAGTTACTCCACAGGGGGCAAGGAGACCCAGTACTTC. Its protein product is CASSYSTGGKETQYF.

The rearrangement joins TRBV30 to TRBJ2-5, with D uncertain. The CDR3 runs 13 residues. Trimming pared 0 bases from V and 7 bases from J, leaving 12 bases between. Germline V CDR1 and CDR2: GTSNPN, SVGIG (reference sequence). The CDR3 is CAWSVPPGRTQYF. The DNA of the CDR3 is TGTGCCTGGAGTGTACCACCAGGCCGGACCCAGTACTTC.

CDR3 nucleotides: TGTGCCAGCAGCCCCGACAGCTCCTACAATGAGCAGTTCTTC. Its translation is CASSPDSSYNEQFF. J is TRBJ2-1 and V is TRBV7-2; perhaps TRBD1 as D (5 bases). V gave up 5 bases and J gave up 0 bases, with 8 bases separating them. Germline CDR1 and CDR2: SGHTA and FQGNSA. The CDR3 extends over 14 amino acids.